This note documents a single TCR beta chain sequence. Its target is unknown. It was with a sample-barcoded 5' primer and a J-beta primer mix that a second PCR of about 6 to 12 cycles was run. MiXCR, applied by TCRdb to the 5' RACE reads, yields one record per CDR3 protein. This table holds some 730,000 distinct CDR3 sequences, about 20% found once. Trimming took 2 bases from V and 4 from J, leaving 14 bases between them. The CDR3 extends over 15 amino acids. From germline, CDR1 is SGHAT and CDR2 FQNNGV. This sample stems from a study of blood T cells in healthy people across ages. Overall study results and limits: The fall in TCR beta diversity per million T cells was roughly linear with age.

This sequence originates from a man in his 70s in good health. The sequenced material came from blood. This rearrangement joins TRBV11-2 to TRBJ1-2; TRBD1 might be the D (5 bases). CDR3 DNA sequence: TGTGCCAGCAGCTTATCCGCCACGGGGCCCTATGGCTACACCTTC. Translating it yields CASSLSATGPYGYTF.